Below, one TCR beta chain is given with its context. Its specificity is not known. Making the TCR beta libraries involved quantitative 5'-RACE with molecular barcodes. TCRdb re-analysed the 5' RACE reads in MiXCR, keeping a single row per CDR3 protein. The table records about 170,000 distinct CDR3 sequences, about a sixth of them present only once. The sample originates from a study of CD8 T cells in ankylosing spondylitis. This CDR3 is 15 amino acids long. In germline, CDR1 is MNHNS, CDR2 SASEGT. V lost 7 bases and J 0 bases, leaving 16 bases between the germline ends. Study-level results: A subset of motif variants has previously been described in the synovial fluid and blood of reactive arthritis. A motif in TCR beta, a set of fewer than ten highly homologous variants, appeared characteristic of ankylosing spondylitis blood. Disease-linked clones, CD8+, were relatively rare in peripheral blood.

The chain joins TRBV6-1 to TRBJ2-7, with D hard to call. This receptor was identified in a male donor with ankylosing spondylitis or in good health (not recorded which). What was sequenced was blood, either unsorted or a sorted T cell fraction (not recorded which). As DNA, the CDR3 is TGTGCCAGCATCGTAGACTTTCTCAGCTCCTACGAGCAGTACTTC. Amino acid sequence: CASIVDFLSSYEQYF.